Listed here is a single T cell receptor beta chain. The antigen remains undetermined. The data stem from a study of shared clonotypes between healthy human individuals. Terminally differentiated effector memory CD45RA+ cells were left out of the naive CD8 fraction, which was CD45RO-negative and positively selected for CCR7. Germline CDR1 reads SQVTM; CDR2 reads ANQGSEA. Trimming at V came to 6 bases and at J to 7 bases, leaving 5 bases not matched to a gene. The CDR3 is made up of 14 amino acids. Study-wide findings and caveats: The naive CD4 repertoires of several donors were compared, and around 4.9% of clonotypes were shared.

Assay used: immunoSEQ multiplex PCR; TCRdb lists only in-frame clones, some missing. The sample lists millions of clones; around 93% were seen once. This receptor was obtained from a young man in good health. Some clones in this sample may be carry-over from other donors' samples. Sequencing was performed on naive CD8+ T cells from PBMCs. The rearrangement links TRBV29-1 to TRBJ2-1; the match to TRBD2 covers 14 bases. The CDR3 DNA is TGCAGCGTCTACGGACTAGCGGGAGGTAATGAGCAGTTCTTC. It codes for CSVYGLAGGNEQFF.